This TCR beta chain emerged from a study of control samples from healthy donors and cancer patients. Germline CDR1 reads MGHRA; CDR2 reads YSYEKL. This CDR3 has 19 residues. V lost 2 bases to trimming and J lost 1 base, with 20 bases between them. Sequencing was performed with immunoSEQ multiplex PCR; in TCRdb, only in-frame clones are kept and a portion is missing. The sample has over 90,000 clones, approximately 90% seen once. The sequenced material came from PBMCs. This clonotype was sampled from a man in his sixties with lung cancer. The rearrangement links TRBV4-1 to TRBJ2-2; a possible D gene is TRBD1 (5 bases). Written as DNA, the CDR3 is TGCGCCAGCAGCCAATTTTCTATTACAGGTCCCGGGAACACCGGGGAGCTGTTTTTT. This codes for CASSQFSITGPGNTGELFF.